Described below is a single TCR beta chain sequence and its context. Its antigen remains unidentified. The data were obtained in a study of T cell responses to AZD1222 COVID-19 vaccine. About the research overall: The analysis combined second doses at about 4 or about 12 weeks.

Overall study findings and caveats: CD4 TCRs associated with vaccination spanned spike, dominating at 160-218 and 743-854. A mostly white British donor set with more females was recruited, and clonal diversity was possibly underestimated.

This table comes from immunoSEQ multiplex PCR, and its TCRdb copy is limited to in-frame clones, with some not included. Found here are 150,000 or so clones, 92% of them singletons; the top ten hold approximately 2.1%. Germline loops: CDR1 MNHEY, CDR2 SMNVEV (reference sequence). The V segment lost 0 bases and the J segment 5 bases; nucleotides outside the gene matches: 8. There are 16 residues in the CDR3. The specimen was peripheral blood, collected on day 0 of AZD1222 vaccination. The V gene is TRBV27, the J gene TRBJ2-5; 8 bases align to TRBD2. This receptor was obtained from an adult in good health. This CDR3 reads CASSLSPGGPGETQYF. DNA for the CDR3: TGTGCCAGCAGTTTATCGCCGGGGGGGCCTGGGGAGACCCAGTACTTC.